This TCR beta chain was profiled in a study of T cells in Graves' hyperthyroidism and ophthalmopathy. Study-level findings and limits: A 13 V-J model separated ophthalmopathy from stable hyperthyroidism.

V was clipped by 6 bases and J by 6 bases; unmatched bases: 10. The CDR3 length is 14 residues. CDR1 and CDR2 (germline): KGHSH, LQKENI. This clonotype was observed many times. Its specificity is unknown. Graves' hyperthyroidism was deemed stable given no ophthalmopathy progression within 18 months. These patients, aged 18 to 65, had recently diagnosed hyperthyroidism lasting under 2 months. On the basis of clinical symptoms, serum thyroxine and TRAb, thyroid ultrasound and orbital computed tomography, diagnoses were made. Amplified TCR beta CDR3 regions derived from RNA transcripts. The study used the HTBI primer set for a first-round RT-PCR of the TCR CDR3. TCRdb re-called the multiplex PCR reads with MiXCR, one entry per CDR3 protein. This table has under 800,000 distinct CDR3 sequences, roughly 15% appearing once.

The chain uses TRBV18 and TRBJ1-2; 7 positions match TRBD1. The source material was blood. The sequence was collected from a woman younger than 35 with Graves' hyperthyroidism. CDR3 DNA: TGTGCCAGCTCGGACCGACAGGGTAGTCATGGCTACACCTTC. Its protein product is CASSDRQGSHGYTF.